The rows below give T cell receptor beta chains drawn from one sample of a study of blood T cells in healthy people across ages. TCRdb called the 5' RACE reads again in MiXCR, with one record for every CDR3 protein. The sample holds some 890,000 distinct CDR3 sequences, about 29% seen once. A further study also used this sample, focusing on T cells of mothers and their children.

Sequenced input: blood. These receptors were obtained from a middle-aged woman in good health. Both conserved end residues are part of each CDR3. Fields, in order: J gene, D gene, V gene, clone size, CDR3 DNA, CDR3 protein. A D gene is named only where the DNA matches it firmly. Rows give clone size only sometimes, using once, few, many, or a class for an expanded clone.

TRBJ2-7,.,TRBV5-5,.,TGTGCCAGCAGCTTGGGACCCACGGGGCTCGAGCAGTACTTC,CASSLGPTGLEQYF
TRBJ2-2,.,TRBV28,.,TGTGCCATCGACGGTGGGGCGAACACCGGGGAGCTGTTTTTT,CAIDGGANTGELFF
TRBJ1-1,.,TRBV2,.,TGTGCCAGAAAGGGACGGAACACTGAAGCTTTCTTT,CARKGRNTEAFF
TRBJ2-7,TRBD2,TRBV28,.,TGTGCCAGCAGTACGCTGCTCCTTGTAGCGGGGCGTTACGAGCAGTACTTC,CASSTLLLVAGRYEQYF
TRBJ2-3,.,TRBV6-5,many,TGTGCCAGCAGGCCCAGAAGAACAGATACGCAGTATTTT,CASRPRRTDTQYF
TRBJ2-7,.,TRBV27,few,TGTGCCAGAGGAGGAAACCACGAGCAGTACTTC,CARGGNHEQYF
TRBJ1-1,.,TRBV6-2/TRBV6-3,.,TGTGCCAGCAGCCCGGGGGTTCTGGGGAACACTGAAGCTTTCTTT,CASSPGVLGNTEAFF
TRBJ2-3,TRBD1,TRBV5-1,few,TGCGCCAGCAGCCAAACGGACAGGAGCACAGATACGCAGTATTTT,CASSQTDRSTDTQYF
TRBJ2-7,.,TRBV5-1,many,TGCGCCAGCAGCCCCGGACAGAGATCCTACGAGCAGTACTTC,CASSPGQRSYEQYF
TRBJ1-2,TRBD1,TRBV5-1,many,TGCGCCAGCGGGGAGACAGGGTCGACCTACACCTTC,CASGETGSTYTF
TRBJ2-7,TRBD2,TRBV27,.,TGTGCCAGCAAGGGACTAGCAGCCTACGAGCAGTACTTC,CASKGLAAYEQYF
TRBJ1-1,.,TRBV20-1,.,TGCAGAGCGATCCCTCCCAACCCCGACATTGAAGCTTTCTTT,CRAIPPNPDIEAFF
TRBJ2-7,.,TRBV5-1,few,TGCGCCAGCAGCTTGCGGCCGGGGACGGACTACGAGCAGTACTTC,CASSLRPGTDYEQYF
TRBJ2-7,.,TRBV5-6,few,TGTGCCAGCAGCTTGGTCGGGGGTCGGAACGAGCAGTACTTC,CASSLVGGRNEQYF
TRBJ2-5,.,TRBV28,.,TGTGCCAGCAGTTTAAGGGCAGGGATGGGGGAGACCCAGTACTTC,CASSLRAGMGETQYF
TRBJ1-1,.,TRBV5-1,.,TGCGCCAGCAGCTTGGTACAGGGCGCTTTAATGAACACTGAAGCTTTCTTT,CASSLVQGALMNTEAFF
TRBJ2-5,.,TRBV7-2,few,TGTGCCAGCAGCTTTAGATTGGGGGGGGGGCCTAGAGAGGAGACCCAGTACTTC,CASSFRLGGGPREETQYF
TRBJ2-7,.,TRBV18,many,TGTGCCAGCTCACCACCTCTCTTTAACGGGCTCTCCTACGAGCAGTACTTC,CASSPPLFNGLSYEQYF
TRBJ2-3,TRBD1,TRBV7-9,many,TGTGCCAGCAGCTATATGATCGGGACAGGAGTTTCAGCGGATACGCAGTATTTT,CASSYMIGTGVSADTQYF
TRBJ2-1,.,TRBV29-1,few,TGCAGCGTTGACCAACTACTAGAGAGCTCCTACAATGAGCAGTTCTTC,CSVDQLLESSYNEQFF
TRBJ2-1,TRBD1,TRBV5-5,medium-sized,TGTGCCAGCAGCTTAGGACAGGGAAACAATGAGCAGTTCTTC,CASSLGQGNNEQFF
TRBJ2-3,.,TRBV12-3/TRBV12-4,.,TGTGCCGGCAGTTCCGAGGGTGTAGCGCAGTATTTT,CAGSSEGVAQYF
TRBJ1-4,.,TRBV7-6,few,TGTGCCAGCAGCAGAGCAGGGCAGGGGGAAAAACTGTTTTTT,CASSRAGQGEKLFF
TRBJ2-5,TRBD2,TRBV2,.,TGTGCCAGCAGTGAAGCGCTTCGGGGGGGCGAGCAAGAGACCCAGTACTTC,CASSEALRGGEQETQYF
TRBJ1-6,.,TRBV14,.,TGTGCCAGCAGCGCAGCGGGCGCTAATTCACCCCTCCACTTT,CASSAAGANSPLHF
TRBJ2-5,.,TRBV28,few,TGTGCCAGCAGCCCTACCCTGGACTCGAAAGAGACCCAGTACTTC,CASSPTLDSKETQYF
TRBJ1-6,.,TRBV9,.,TGTGCCAGCAGCCGGGGTTTTGGGGGGAATTCACCCCTCCACTTT,CASSRGFGGNSPLHF
TRBJ1-2,.,TRBV29-1,many,TGCAGCGGACTTTCGGATGGCTACACCTTC,CSGLSDGYTF
TRBJ1-6,TRBD1,TRBV28,few,TGTGCCAGCTCCACGGGACAGGGGGCTTTCTCCTATAATTCACCCCTCCACTTT,CASSTGQGAFSYNSPLHF
TRBJ1-1,TRBD1,TRBV28,few,TGTGCCAGCAGTTTATGGACAGGGGGGGCGAGCACTGAAGCTTTCTTT,CASSLWTGGASTEAFF
TRBJ1-2,TRBD1,TRBV28,many,TGTGCCAGCGGATTTGGGGCAGGGGGTGGCTACACCTTC,CASGFGAGGGYTF
TRBJ1-3,.,TRBV18,once,TGTACCAGCTCACCACCGGGGAGACCAGAAAACACCATATATTTT,CTSSPPGRPENTIYF
TRBJ1-1,.,TRBV6-2/TRBV6-3,few,TGTGCCAGCAGCCGGAACTACAGAGCCACTGAAGCTTTCTTT,CASSRNYRATEAFF
TRBJ2-3,TRBD2,TRBV5-1,many,TGCGCCAGCAGCTTAGCGGGGAGAGATACGCAGTATTTT,CASSLAGRDTQYF
TRBJ2-3,.,TRBV7-3,.,TGTGCCAGCAGCTTGGAAACAGGGGGAGGGGATACGCAGTATTTT,CASSLETGGGDTQYF
TRBJ2-4,.,TRBV7-9,many,TGTGCCAGCAGCTTAGCTGTATTGGGGAACATTCAGTACTTC,CASSLAVLGNIQYF
TRBJ1-5,.,TRBV20-1,.,TGCAGTGCTTCAGGGTTTATGGGCAATCAGCCCCAGCATTTT,CSASGFMGNQPQHF
TRBJ1-4,.,TRBV18,.,TGTGCCAGCTCACCACCATCTGCGGGTGAAAAACTGTTTTTT,CASSPPSAGEKLFF
TRBJ2-1,.,TRBV2,once,TGTGCCAGCACCGTAGGGTGGGCGGACTACAATGAGCAGTTCTTC,CASTVGWADYNEQFF
TRBJ2-7,.,TRBV12-3/TRBV12-4,.,TGTGTCAGCAGTTGGGACTCCTACGAGCAGTACTTC,CVSSWDSYEQYF
TRBJ2-7,.,TRBV3-1,many,TGTGCCAGCAGTCGGGACGGAGCGTACTACGAGCAGTACTTC,CASSRDGAYYEQYF
TRBJ2-3,.,TRBV28,.,TGTGCCGGCAGTTTTCAGGATGTGAGAGATACGCAGTATTTT,CAGSFQDVRDTQYF
TRBJ2-1,TRBD2,TRBV20-1,.,TGCAGTGCTATTAGCGGGGGGATCAATGAGCAGTTCTTC,CSAISGGINEQFF
TRBJ2-7,TRBD1,TRBV19,few,TGTGCCAGTAGTATAGCAGGGGGTGCAAACTACGAGCAGTACTTC,CASSIAGGANYEQYF
TRBJ2-7,.,TRBV28,.,TGTGCCACCTTGGACATTTCCTACGAGCAGTACTTC,CATLDISYEQYF
TRBJ2-1,.,TRBV9,few,TGTGCCAGCAGCGTAGACGTCAACAATGAGCAGTTCTTC,CASSVDVNNEQFF
TRBJ1-2,.,TRBV9,few,TGTGCCAGCAGCGTAGGGGGGACCCTTAACTATGGCTACACCTTC,CASSVGGTLNYGYTF
TRBJ2-1,.,TRBV20-1,many,TGCAGTGCCACGAGAGGGTTTTACAATGAGCAGTTCTTC,CSATRGFYNEQFF